The clone carrying this TCR beta chain appeared once. Its specificity is not known. The length of the CDR3 is 13 residues. V lost 5 bases, J lost 1 base, and 8 bases lay in between. Looked up from germline, CDR1 is KGHSH and CDR2 is LQKENI. The data were taken from a study of cytomegalovirus exposure and HLA in healthy donors. Study-wide results and limits: As a later analysis revealed, the rate of TCR association differed by HLA locus, with DRB1 most and HLA-C fewest. Clonal expansion was found to be greater in HLA-associated TCR beta chains than in equally common others in a later analysis.

60 Vbeta and 13 Jbeta primers were used in PCR. Clones were read by immunoSEQ multiplex PCR, and TCRdb kept only the in-frame ones, dropping some. The repertoire includes fewer than 150,000 clones, over 80% of them detected once, and over 0.95% sits in the top ten. The sequenced material came from PBMCs. This rearrangement joins TRBV18 to TRBJ1-1, with D tentatively TRBD1 (5 bases). This sequence originates from a female donor in good health and CMV-seronegative. CDR3 DNA sequence: TGTGCCAGCTCAGGGACTCAGAACACTGAAGCTTTCTTT. This translates into CASSGTQNTEAFF.